This TCR beta chain is from a study of blood T cells in healthy people across ages. A second PCR, run for about 6 to 11 cycles, used a sample-barcoded 5' primer plus a J-beta primer mix. The authors tagged each cDNA molecule using a template-switch adaptor with 12 random nucleotides. TCRdb redid the calling of the 5' RACE reads with MiXCR, one entry per CDR3 protein. The data show more than 700,000 distinct CDR3 sequences, roughly 53% seen once. To note about this clonotype: What it binds is unknown.

Study-wide results and caveats: Roughly linear age-related decline in beta diversity appeared, significant by age about 37. One million T cells yielded diversity estimates that were considered underestimates.

The sample was blood. The source of this sequence is a man older than 75 in good health.

The CDR3 protein is CASSYGPTSDEKLFF. For the CDR3, the DNA is TGTGCCAGCAGTTACGGGCCTACCTCCGACGAAAAACTGTTTTTT. The gene calls are TRBV6-5 and TRBJ1-4; D not certain. The CDR3 is 15 residues long. CDR1 and CDR2 from the germline V gene are MNHEY and SVGAGI. V dropped 2 bases and J dropped 8 bases, with 15 bases sitting between them.